This passage covers 2 T cell receptor beta chains from one sample sequenced in a study of graft-versus-host responses after intestinal transplantation. The authors plated around 200,000 CFSE-labeled responder cells with around 200,000 irradiated, violet-dye-labeled stimulator cells. Measured with immunoSEQ multiplex PCR; TCRdb has only the in-frame clones, and not every one. In the table there are more than 12,000 clones, 35% to 45% of which are singletons. The specimen was alloreactive CD8+ T cells from a mixed lymphocyte reaction culture, collected before intestinal transplant. Subset: CFSE-low proliferating T cells sorted from approximately 6-day pre-transplant mixed lymphocyte reaction (GvH or HvG direction). Receptor source: a human patient who received an intestinal transplant.

This clone is labeled medium-sized (0.01 to 0.1%). For the CDR3, the DNA is TGTGCCAGCAGCGTAGGAATCGGAGGGATCGAGCAGTACTTC. Its translation is CASSVGIGGIEQYF. The chain links TRBV9 to TRBJ2-7; possible D gene TRBD2, 6 bases. Germline CDR1 is SGDLS and CDR2 is YYNGEE. The CDR3 has 14 amino acids. Trimming removed 0 bases at V and 6 bases at J, with 13 bases between. The full variable domain, completed using reference TRBV9 and TRBJ2-7, is DSGVTQTPKHLITATGQRVTLRCSPRSGDLSVYWYQQSLDQGLQFLIQYYNGEERAKGNILERFSAQQFPDLHSELNLSSLELGDSALYFCASSVGIGGIEQYFGPGTRLTVT.

J is TRBJ2-7 and V is TRBV28; D remains ambiguous. In germline, CDR1 is MDHEN, CDR2 SYDVKM. V shed 3 bases and J shed 4 bases, with 4 bases lying between them. This CDR3 contains 11 residues. CDR3 residues: CASSLTYEQYF. In DNA, the CDR3 is TGTGCCAGCAGTTTGACTTACGAGCAGTACTTC.